This T cell receptor beta chain emerged from a study of cytomegalovirus exposure and HLA in healthy donors. Findings of the study overall: According to the study, around 150 TCR beta chains were cytomegalovirus-associated. Confirmation in vitro established that a few CMV-associated chains were specific for CMV antigens.

Per germline, CDR1 GTSNPN and CDR2 SVGIG (reference sequence). CDR3 length equals 14 residues. Trimming pared 0 bases from V and 3 bases from J, leaving 12 bases between. Remarks on this clone: Its antigen is currently unknown.

Produced via immunoSEQ multiplex PCR; TCRdb's table is partial and in-frame only. Here the sample spans hundreds of thousands of clones, 80% to 90% being singletons. V usage is TRBV30 and J usage is TRBJ2-7; tentatively, D is TRBD1 (5 bases). This clonotype originated in a woman under 30 in good health and CMV-seronegative. Input material: PBMCs. Here the CDR3 reads CAWSVGAGNYEQYF. The CDR3 nucleotides read TGTGCCTGGAGTGTCGGTGCAGGGAACTACGAGCAGTACTTC.